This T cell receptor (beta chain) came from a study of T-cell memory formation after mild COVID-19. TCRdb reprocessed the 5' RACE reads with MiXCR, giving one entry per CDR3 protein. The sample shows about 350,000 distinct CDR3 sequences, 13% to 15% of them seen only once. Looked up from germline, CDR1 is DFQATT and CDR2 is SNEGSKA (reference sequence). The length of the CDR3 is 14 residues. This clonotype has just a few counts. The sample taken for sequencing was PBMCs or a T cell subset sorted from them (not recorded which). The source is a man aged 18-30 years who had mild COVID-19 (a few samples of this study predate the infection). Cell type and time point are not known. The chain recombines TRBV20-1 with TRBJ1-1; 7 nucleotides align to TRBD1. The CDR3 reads CRPRHRGAGTEAFF. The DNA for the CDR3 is TGCAGGCCCCGCCACAGGGGTGCAGGGACTGAAGCTTTCTTT.